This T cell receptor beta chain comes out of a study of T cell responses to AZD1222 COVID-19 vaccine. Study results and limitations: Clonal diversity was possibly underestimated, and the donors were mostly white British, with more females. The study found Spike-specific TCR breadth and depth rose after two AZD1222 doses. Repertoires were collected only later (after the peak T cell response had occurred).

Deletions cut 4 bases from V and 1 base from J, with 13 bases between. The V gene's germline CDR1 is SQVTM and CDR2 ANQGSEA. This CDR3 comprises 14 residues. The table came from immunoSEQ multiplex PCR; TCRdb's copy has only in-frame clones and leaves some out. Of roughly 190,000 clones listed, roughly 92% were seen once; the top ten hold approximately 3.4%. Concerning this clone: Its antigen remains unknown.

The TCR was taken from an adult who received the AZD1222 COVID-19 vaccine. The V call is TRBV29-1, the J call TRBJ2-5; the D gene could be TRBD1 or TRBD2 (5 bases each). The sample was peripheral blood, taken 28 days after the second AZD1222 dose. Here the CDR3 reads CSVVPGTSQETQYF. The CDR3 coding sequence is TGCAGCGTTGTACCCGGGACCAGCCAAGAGACCCAGTACTTC.